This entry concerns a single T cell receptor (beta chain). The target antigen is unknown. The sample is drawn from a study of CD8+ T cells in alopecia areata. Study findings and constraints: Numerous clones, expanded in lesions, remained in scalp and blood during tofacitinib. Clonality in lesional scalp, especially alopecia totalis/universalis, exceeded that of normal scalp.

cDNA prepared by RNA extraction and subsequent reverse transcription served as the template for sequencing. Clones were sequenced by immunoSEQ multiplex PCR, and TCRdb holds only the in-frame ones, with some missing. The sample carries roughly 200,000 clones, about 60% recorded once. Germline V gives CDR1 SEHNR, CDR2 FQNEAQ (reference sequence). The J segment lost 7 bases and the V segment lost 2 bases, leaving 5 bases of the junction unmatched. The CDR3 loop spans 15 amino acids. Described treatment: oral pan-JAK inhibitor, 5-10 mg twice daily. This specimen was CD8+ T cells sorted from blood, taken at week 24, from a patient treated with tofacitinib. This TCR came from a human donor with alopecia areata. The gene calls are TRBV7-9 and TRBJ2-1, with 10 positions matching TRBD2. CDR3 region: CASSLSGGAENEQFF. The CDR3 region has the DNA TGTGCCAGCAGCTTAAGCGGGGGGGCAGAAAATGAGCAGTTCTTC.